These 15 T cell receptor beta chains were all obtained from the same sample, sequenced in a study of T cell repertoires in cytomegalovirus infection. TCRdb reprocessed the reads via MiXCR and lists one record per CDR3 protein. The table lists hundreds of thousands of distinct CDR3 sequences, 20% to 25% of them singletons. The sample was CD8+ T cells from PBMCs. The receptors come from a human donor in good health (CMV status not recorded). Some clones in this sample may be carry-over from other donors' samples.

This chain joins TRBV6-6 and TRBJ1-1; no firm D call. Looked up from germline, CDR1 is MNHNY and CDR2 is SVGAGI (reference sequence). V dropped 6 bases and J dropped 5 bases, with 13 bases sitting between them. The CDR3 totals 13 residues. CDR3 in DNA: TGTGCCAGCAGATCAACTCTGGGGACTGAAGCTTTCTTT. It specifies CASRSTLGTEAFF.

In this sample, this clonotype turned up many times. A junction boundary mismatches the germline segment, possibly from a read error. This chain links TRBV7-8 with TRBJ2-1; D unclear. There are 12 residues in the CDR3. Per germline, CDR1 SGHVS and CDR2 FQNEAQ. CDR3 in amino acids: CASSLGATLQLF. The CDR3 coding sequence is TGTGCCAGCAGCTTAGGGGCTACCCTACAACTCTTC.

The chain links TRBV28 to TRBJ1-5; D unresolved. The CDR3 is 15 amino acids. Per the germline V gene, CDR1 is MDHEN and CDR2 is SYDVKM. Trimming pared 7 bases from V and 0 bases from J, leaving 13 bases between. CDR3 in DNA: TGTGCCAGCAAAGGGTCTGAGTATAGCAATCAGCCCCAGCATTTT. Translation gives CASKGSEYSNQPQHF.

To note about this clonotype: Germline is not matched at one junction end, which may reflect a read error. The V call is TRBV4-3, the J call TRBJ2-1; D is unresolved. Germline V lookup: CDR1 LGHNA, CDR2 YSLEER. The CDR3 extends over 12 amino acids. The CDR3 here is CAGSQDVSEQFF. The CDR3 nucleotides are TGCGCCGGCAGCCAAGACGTGAGTGAGCAGTTCTTC.

This clonotype was counted only a few times. This rearrangement joins TRBV5-5 to TRBJ2-3, with unresolved D. Germline V gene lookup returns CDR1 SGHKS and CDR2 YYEKEE (reference sequence). V dropped 0 bases and J dropped 5 bases, with 13 bases sitting between them. CDR3 length equals 15 residues. The CDR3 sequence is CASSLEGSIGDTQYF. The CDR3, as DNA: TGTGCCAGCAGCTTGGAAGGTTCGATTGGAGATACGCAGTATTTT.

At least ten counts were recorded for this clonotype. The rearrangement joins TRBV7-8 to TRBJ1-1; D is ambiguous. V lost 4 bases to trimming and J lost 1 base, with 16 bases between them. The CDR3 contains 16 residues. CDR1 and CDR2 (germline): SGHVS, FQNEAQ. The CDR3 DNA follows: TGTGCCAGCAGCTACGCCATTATACAGCAGAACACTGAAGCTTTCTTT. Its translation: CASSYAIIQQNTEAFF.

Ten or more counts support this clonotype. This chain uses TRBV7-9 with TRBJ2-5, with D unresolved. The CDR3 length is 11 residues. Germline lookup yields CDR1 SEHNR and CDR2 FQNEAQ (reference sequence). As DNA, the CDR3 is TGTGTGTTTGAGGTAGGGGAGACCCAGTACTTC. This codes for CVFEVGETQYF.

This clonotype was seen more than once but under ten times. The V call is TRBV7-9, the J call TRBJ2-7; the D call may be TRBD1 or TRBD2 (5 bases each). Germline assignment: CDR1 SEHNR and CDR2 FQNEAQ (reference sequence). The length of the CDR3 is 14 residues. V was cut by 5 bases and J by 3 bases, with 14 bases left in between. The CDR3 nucleotides are TGTGCCAGCAGCCCCTTCGGGACGGGCTACGAGCAGTACTTC. Protein: CASSPFGTGYEQYF.

This chain links TRBV13 with TRBJ2-7; TRBD1 aligns across 8 bases. The germline CDR1 and CDR2 sequences are PRHDT and FYEKMQ (reference sequence). V dropped 4 bases and J dropped 3; count of bases not matched to a gene: 11. The CDR3 covers 16 residues. The CDR3 nucleotides read TGTGCCAGCAGCTACTATACACCCGGGACAGGCTACGAGCAGTACTTC. This codes for CASSYYTPGTGYEQYF.

This clonotype was seen only a few times. The V and J genes are TRBV7-2 and TRBJ2-2, with TRBD1 as a possible D gene (7 bases). V dropped 2 bases and J dropped 2 bases, with 12 bases sitting between them. CDR1 and CDR2 from the germline V gene are SGHTA and FQGNSA. This CDR3 has 16 residues. CDR3 DNA sequence: TGTGCCAGCAGCTTACCAGGGGGAGGTAACACCGGGGAGCTGTTTTTT. This gives the protein CASSLPGGGNTGELFF.

This sequence joins TRBV28 and TRBJ2-5; 9 nucleotides match TRBD2. The CDR3 runs to 14 residues. J gave up 1 base and V 5 bases, and 2 bases lay outside the gene matches. CDR1 is MDHEN and CDR2 is SYDVKM in the germline V gene. The CDR3 DNA is TGTGCCAGCAGTATTAGCGGGGGCCAAGAGACCCAGTACTTC. Residues: CASSISGGQETQYF.

This clonotype was seen at least ten times. This chain links TRBV7-2 with TRBJ2-3; 9 nucleotides align to TRBD2. Trimming removed 4 bases from V and 2 bases from J; junction bases left unmatched: 7. In germline, CDR1 is SGHTA, CDR2 FQGNSA. The CDR3 runs 16 residues. CDR3 in DNA: TGTGCCAGCAGCTATCGAGCGGGGGGACTCACAGATACGCAGTATTTT. It codes for CASSYRAGGLTDTQYF.

In this sample, this clonotype turned up a few times. The V and J genes are TRBV5-8 and TRBJ2-2; TRBD1 matches at 9 bases. Germline CDR1 and CDR2: SGHTS and YDEGEE. This CDR3 has 18 amino acids. Trimming at V came to 5 bases and at J to 3 bases, leaving 14 bases not matched to a gene. Here the CDR3 reads CASRITKFTGGDTGELFF. The CDR3 nucleotides read TGTGCCAGCAGGATCACCAAATTCACAGGGGGCGACACCGGGGAGCTGTTTTTT. Variable domain in full (rest from reference TRBV5-8 and TRBJ2-2): EAGVTQSPTHLIKTRGQQATLRCSPISGHTSVYWYQQALGLGLQFLLWYDEGEERNRGNFPPRFSGRQFPNYSSELNVNALELEDSALYLCASRITKFTGGDTGELFFGEGSRLTVL.

This clonotype came up a few times. The chain combines TRBV29-1 with TRBJ2-6; D gene unclear. There are 14 residues in the CDR3. The germline CDR1 and CDR2 sequences are SQVTM and ANQGSEA. V lost 6 bases, J lost 0 bases, and 9 bases lay in between. CDR3 amino acids: CSVSDNSGANVLTF. The CDR3 DNA is TGCAGCGTCTCCGACAACTCTGGGGCCAACGTCCTGACTTTC.

This clonotype was picked up a small number of times. V gene TRBV28 combines with J gene TRBJ2-7, with unresolved D. The CDR3 is 15 amino acids. V shed 3 bases and J shed 6 bases, with 18 bases lying between them. In germline, CDR1 is MDHEN, CDR2 SYDVKM. Here the CDR3 reads CASSFLNTDPGEQYF. CDR3 bases: TGTGCCAGCAGTTTCCTAAACACAGACCCCGGCGAGCAGTACTTC.